This paragraph reports one T cell receptor (beta chain). This entry is derived from a study of blood T cell repertoires in COVID-19. Whole-study context: COVID-19 samples, acute and convalescent, were from the United States, Italy and Spain. T cells, B-cell-depleted T cells, or PBMCs supplied cDNA or gDNA.

J lost 9 bases, V lost 5 bases, and 6 bases had no gene match. Germline lookup yields CDR1 LNHDA and CDR2 SQIVND (reference sequence). The CDR3 length is 14 residues. As processed by the authors: The authors estimated nucleated cell counts from reference gene primer amplification. Clones were sequenced by immunoSEQ multiplex PCR, and TCRdb holds only the in-frame ones, with some missing. V, J and clone size are those of that table, while D and trimming were read from the DNA. This table holds approximately 150,000 clones, approximately 80% found once. V and J are TRBV19 and TRBJ1-6; 8 bases fit TRBD1. The sequence came from a woman in her 50s with acute or convalescent COVID-19. The sequenced sample consisted of peripheral blood. The CDR3: CASSPPDRASPLHF. CDR3 nucleotide sequence: TGTGCCAGTAGTCCCCCGGACAGGGCTTCACCCCTCCACTTT.